Presented here are 4 T cell receptor beta chains from one specimen sequenced in a study of CD8 T cells in ankylosing spondylitis. TCRdb re-called the 5' RACE reads through MiXCR, storing one row per CDR3 protein. The sample lists 200,000 to 300,000 distinct CDR3 sequences, roughly a tenth seen once, with less than 3% in the top ten. Sequencing was carried out using blood, either unsorted or a sorted T cell fraction (not recorded which). Every receptor here comes from a male donor with ankylosing spondylitis or in good health (not recorded which).

This clonotype was seen only once. The chain uses TRBV6-1 and TRBJ2-1, with 9 bases lining up with TRBD2. The junction had 7 bases not matched to a gene; V was cut back by 5 bases and J by 5 bases. Germline loops: CDR1 MNHNS, CDR2 SASEGT. The length of the CDR3 is 15 residues. DNA for the CDR3: TGTGCCAGCAGTCCCAGCGGGGGGAGTGACAATGAGCAGTTCTTC. Amino acid sequence: CASSPSGGSDNEQFF.

This clonotype came up many times. The chain links TRBV7-2 to TRBJ1-1; D perhaps matches TRBD1 (6 bases). This CDR3 spans 13 amino acids. Germline-derived CDR1 and CDR2 are SGHTA and FQGNSA. The V and J ends lost 3 bases and 5 bases respectively, with 10 bases between them. The CDR3 region is CASSFVGQTEAFF. CDR3 in DNA: TGTGCCAGCAGCTTTGTGGGACAAACTGAAGCTTTCTTT.

The CDR3 protein is CASSLDLGGVETQYF. CDR3 coding DNA: TGTGCCAGCAGCTTAGATCTAGGAGGGGTAGAGACCCAGTACTTC. V usage is TRBV11-2 and J usage is TRBJ2-5; tentatively, D is TRBD2 (6 bases). The CDR3 is 15 residues long. Germline loops: CDR1 SGHAT, CDR2 FQNNGV. V lost 0 bases, J lost 4 bases, and 12 bases lay in between.

This chain joins TRBV5-1 and TRBJ1-2, with D possibly being TRBD1 (6 bases). Trimming left V 2 bases short and J 6 bases short, with 8 bases between. CDR3 size: 12 residues. Germline loops: CDR1 SGHRS, CDR2 YFSETQ. The DNA for the CDR3 is TGCGCCAGCAGCTTATCAGGGGATGGCTACACCTTC. Protein: CASSLSGDGYTF.